The source of this T cell receptor beta chain is a study of blood T cell repertoires in COVID-19. The wider study: Both acute and convalescent COVID-19 samples were obtained from the United States, Italy and Spain.

There are 15 residues in the CDR3. Germline V lookup: CDR1 LNHDA, CDR2 SQIVND (reference sequence). Trimming removed 4 bases from V and 4 bases from J; junction bases left unmatched: 7. Per the study methods: The assay estimated nucleated cells by amplifying reference gene primers. Assay used: immunoSEQ multiplex PCR; TCRdb lists only in-frame clones, some missing. The V and J calls and clone size come from that table; D and trimming were worked out from the DNA. This table has about 64,000 clones, under 80% appearing once. Sequenced input: peripheral blood. The sequence derives from a human donor in a cohort sampled during active COVID-19. The chain couples TRBV19 to TRBJ1-2; TRBD1 matches at 9 bases. The DNA for the CDR3 is TGTGCCAGTAGTACAACGGGACAGGGAACCTATGGCTACACCTTC. This encodes CASSTTGQGTYGYTF.